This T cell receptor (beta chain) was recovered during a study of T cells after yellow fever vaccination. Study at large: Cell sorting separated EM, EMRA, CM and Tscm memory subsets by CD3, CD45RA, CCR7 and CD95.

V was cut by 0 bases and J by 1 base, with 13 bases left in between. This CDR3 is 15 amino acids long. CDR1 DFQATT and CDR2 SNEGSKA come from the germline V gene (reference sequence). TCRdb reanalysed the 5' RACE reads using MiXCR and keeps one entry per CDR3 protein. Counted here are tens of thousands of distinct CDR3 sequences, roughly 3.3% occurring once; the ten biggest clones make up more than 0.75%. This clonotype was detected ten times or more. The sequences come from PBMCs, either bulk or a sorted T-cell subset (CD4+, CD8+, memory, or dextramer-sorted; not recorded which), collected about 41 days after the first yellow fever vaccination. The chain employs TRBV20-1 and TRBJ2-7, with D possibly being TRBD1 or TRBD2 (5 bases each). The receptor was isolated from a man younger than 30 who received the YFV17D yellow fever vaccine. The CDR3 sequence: CSAREEGSRSYEQYF. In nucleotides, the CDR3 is TGCAGTGCTAGAGAAGAGGGGAGCCGGTCCTACGAGCAGTACTTC.